These 19 T cell receptor beta chains share one sample of origin, sequenced in a study of low-dose radiotherapy and immunotherapy resistance in tumors. Time point in this sample: before trial treatment. TRAV- and TRBV-specific primers were used for first-strand cDNA, which covered alpha and beta chains. A roughly 20-cycle PCR with a constant-region primer and V-primer adapter amplified TCRs. Using its own MiXCR run on the reads, TCRdb lists one record per CDR3 protein. Of tens of thousands of distinct CDR3 sequences listed, approximately 20% are singletons. Specimen: PBMCs, collected before treatment. The receptor set was obtained from a male donor with prostate cancer.

A few counts support this clonotype. A much more abundant neighbour one base away suggests this may be a read error. The chain combines TRBV6-6 with TRBJ2-7; D gene ambiguous. Germline V gene lookup returns CDR1 MNHNY and CDR2 SVGAGI (reference sequence). Trimming removed 1 base at V and 3 bases at J, with 10 bases between. This CDR3 spans 14 amino acids. In nucleotides, the CDR3 is TGTGCCAGCAGTTACTTAGGGAAGAGCTACGAGCAGTACTTC. This codes for CASSYLGKSYEQYF.

This clonotype has a count of ten or more. This chain joins TRBV28 and TRBJ2-1, with 10 bases aligning to TRBD1. V trimming: 1 base; J trimming: 5 bases; junction bases outside the gene matches: 5. In germline, CDR1 is MDHEN, CDR2 SYDVKM. The length of the CDR3 is 16 residues. This CDR3 reads CASSLLGTGENNEQFF. The CDR3 DNA sequence: TGTGCCAGCAGTTTATTGGGGACAGGGGAGAACAATGAGCAGTTCTTC.

This clonotype was observed once. A far larger clone is a single base away, which makes a read error likely. The V call is TRBV11-3, the J call TRBJ2-7; D might be TRBD2 (6 bases). The CDR3 loop spans 16 amino acids. Germline V gene sequence: CDR1 SGHNT, CDR2 YENEEA. CDR3 region: CAGSSLERARTYEQYF. DNA of the CDR3: TGTGCCGGCAGTTCCCTGGAGCGGGCGCGTACCTACGAGCAGTACTTC.

This clonotype was seen many times. This chain joins TRBV29-1 and TRBJ2-3; 9 bases are shared with TRBD1. The junction had 8 bases not matched to a gene; V was cut back by 4 bases and J by 6 bases. Germline CDR1 and CDR2: SQVTM and ANQGSEA. CDR3 length: 14 residues. Here the CDR3 DNA reads TGCAGCGTTGTCCGGGACAGGGTGTCGGATACGCAGTATTTT. It encodes CSVVRDRVSDTQYF.

This clonotype was counted at least ten times. The gene calls are TRBV4-1 and TRBJ2-7; TRBD1 or TRBD2 may be the D gene (5 bases each). The V gene's germline CDR1 is MGHRA and CDR2 YSYEKL. The CDR3 contains 15 residues. V was pared by 1 base and J by 4 bases, with 14 bases between. The CDR3 region is CASSQARRGGYEQYF. The DNA for the CDR3 is TGCGCCAGCAGCCAAGCCCGACGGGGCGGTTACGAGCAGTACTTC.

The gene calls are TRBV29-1 and TRBJ2-7, with D possibly matching TRBD1 (6 bases). Germline values: CDR1 SQVTM, CDR2 ANQGSEA. V gave up 6 bases and J gave up 3 bases, with 15 bases separating them. The CDR3 is made up of 13 amino acids. The CDR3 reads CSVGHGSYYEQYF. In DNA form, the CDR3 reads TGCAGCGTGGGACACGGATCCTACTACGAGCAGTACTTC.

This clonotype has ten or more counts. The V call is TRBV3-1, the J call TRBJ2-5; D not certain. Germline V lookup: CDR1 LGHDT, CDR2 YNNKEL (reference sequence). The ends were cut back, 5 bases at V and 5 bases at J, with 15 bases in the middle. There are 14 residues in the CDR3. CDR3 loop: CASSYLRLGETQYF. The CDR3 bases are TGTGCCAGCAGCTATCTCCGGCTGGGCGAGACCCAGTACTTC.

As regards this clonotype: A read error may be the cause here, since a much bigger clone is one base away. V usage is TRBV27 and J usage is TRBJ1-2; D perhaps matches TRBD1 (5 bases). CDR3 length: 17 amino acids. The germline V gene has CDR1 MNHEY and CDR2 SMNVEV (reference sequence). In nucleotides, the CDR3 is TGTGCCAGCAGTTTAAGTGGGGGGGGATCCTCTAACTTTGGCTACACCTTC. This encodes CASSLSGGGSSNFGYTF.

There are many counts of this clonotype. This chain uses TRBV28 with TRBJ2-1; tentatively, D is TRBD2 (5 bases). The CDR3 length is 14 residues. Deletions cut 5 bases from V and 10 bases from J, with 18 bases between. Germline V gene data show CDR1 as MDHEN and CDR2 as SYDVKM. CDR3 protein: CASSRQTMAPEQFF. DNA of the CDR3: TGTGCCAGCAGTCGCCAGACTATGGCTCCCGAGCAGTTCTTC. The variable domain in full, completed from reference TRBV28 and TRBJ2-1, reads DVKVTQSSRYLVKRTGEKVFLECVQDMDHENMFWYRQDPGLGLRLIYFSYDVKMKEKGDIPEGYSVSREKKERFSLILESASTNQTSMYLCASSRQTMAPEQFFGPGTRLTVL.

This clonotype was picked up many times. The V call is TRBV3-1, the J call TRBJ2-5; 7 nucleotides agree with TRBD1. Germline CDR1 and CDR2: LGHDT and YNNKEL (reference sequence). V lost 4 bases, J lost 2 bases, and 7 bases stayed unmatched. The CDR3 runs to 15 residues. CDR3 sequence: CASSRLDRDQETQYF. The CDR3 region has the DNA TGTGCCAGCAGCCGACTCGACAGGGATCAAGAGACCCAGTACTTC.

This rearrangement joins TRBV4-2 to TRBJ2-7; 8 bases match TRBD2. V gave up 0 bases and J gave up 3 bases; unmatched junction bases: 4. Germline V gene lookup returns CDR1 LGHNA and CDR2 YNFKEQ. The CDR3 totals 15 residues. The CDR3 protein is CASSQETSASYEQYF. The CDR3 bases are TGTGCCAGCAGCCAAGAGACTAGCGCGAGCTACGAGCAGTACTTC.

This clonotype was observed at least ten times. V is TRBV21-1 and J is TRBJ2-6; the tabulated D call, TRBD1, remains unverified against the DNA. TRBV21-1 is a recognized pseudogene. The CDR3 runs 18 residues. This CDR3 is CASSKTGTGHSGANVLTF. The CDR3, as DNA: TGTGCCAGCAGCAAAACCGGGACAGGGCATTCTGGGGCCAACGTCCTGACTTTC.

By share of the sample, this clonotype is medium-sized. The chain has TRBV29-1 and TRBJ2-1; 7 nucleotides agree with TRBD2. V lost 4 bases, J lost 9 bases, and 15 bases stayed unmatched. This CDR3 is 15 amino acids long. The germline V gene encodes CDR1 SQVTM and CDR2 ANQGSEA. The CDR3 bases are TGCAGCGTTGGTTCTAGCGGAGCCACTTTCGGTGAGCAGTTCTTC. This codes for CSVGSSGATFGEQFF.

This clonotype was found many times. The rearrangement links TRBV4-2 to TRBJ2-3, with D uncertain. V gave up 0 bases and J gave up 6 bases, with 16 bases separating them. CDR1 and CDR2 (germline): LGHNA, YNFKEQ. The length of the CDR3 is 16 residues. The CDR3 DNA reads as TGTGCCAGCAGCCAAGATAGGGATGTACTGAGGGATACGCAGTATTTT. Translating it yields CASSQDRDVLRDTQYF.

Many counts were recorded for this clonotype. The chain couples TRBV20-1 to TRBJ2-5; the match to TRBD1 covers 9 bases. The CDR3 consists of 15 residues. The germline gives CDR1 DFQATT, CDR2 SNEGSKA (reference sequence). Unmatched junction bases numbered 4, after V lost 0 bases and J lost 2 bases. CDR3 DNA sequence: TGCAGTGCTAGAGATGGGACAGGGCCTCAAGAGACCCAGTACTTC. Its translation is CSARDGTGPQETQYF.

V is TRBV30 and J is TRBJ1-2; weak D call: TRBD1 (6 bases). Germline V gives CDR1 GTSNPN, CDR2 SVGIG (reference sequence). This CDR3 has 12 amino acids. Trimming took off 4 bases at V and 5 bases at J, with 11 bases between the two ends. The CDR3 nucleotides are TGTGCCTGGATACGAGGGGGGTATGGCTACACCTTC. It specifies CAWIRGGYGYTF.

This clonotype was seen repeatedly, ten times or more. This chain links TRBV12-3 or TRBV12-4 with TRBJ2-1; D ambiguous. Trimming shortened V by 0 bases and J by 0 bases, and 9 bases separated the two germline ends. There are 16 residues in the CDR3. DNA for the CDR3: TGTGCCAGCAGTTTAGCGACCCGGAGCTCCTACAATGAGCAGTTCTTC. Translated, it gives CASSLATRSSYNEQFF.

This clonotype showed up many times. The V call is TRBV4-1, the J call TRBJ2-2, with 9 bases aligning to TRBD2. With 4 bases clipped from V and 0 bases from J, the junction kept 12 bases outside the gene matches. The CDR3 consists of 19 residues. CDR1 and CDR2 from the germline V gene are MGHRA and YSYEKL. The CDR3 bases are TGCGCCAGCAGCCCGCTTCGCGGGCGGGGGGGCCCGAACACCGGGGAGCTGTTTTTT. It encodes CASSPLRGRGGPNTGELFF.

This clonotype has a count of ten or more. The V gene is TRBV30, the J gene TRBJ2-1, with a weak D call TRBD2 (6 bases). Between the trimmed V and J ends, which lost 4 bases and 4 bases, there was a span of 14 bases. There are 14 residues in the CDR3. Germline V gene sequence: CDR1 GTSNPN, CDR2 SVGIG (reference sequence). The CDR3 spells CAWNPGVGYNEQFF. The CDR3 DNA reads TGTGCCTGGAACCCGGGAGTGGGGTACAATGAGCAGTTCTTC.